Following are 14 T cell receptor beta chains from one sample sequenced in a study of cytomegalovirus exposure and HLA in healthy donors. Researchers ran the PCR with 60 Vbeta and 13 Jbeta primers. Assay: immunoSEQ multiplex PCR; the TCRdb copy retains only in-frame clones and omits some. The profile shows around 130,000 clones, around four fifths of them singletons. The sequenced material came from PBMCs. All receptors derive from a middle-aged woman in good health and CMV-seropositive.

This clone was detected only once. The rearrangement joins TRBV28 to TRBJ1-6; no firm D call. Trimming cost V 4 bases and J 10 bases, with 17 bases left between them. Looked up from germline, CDR1 is MDHEN and CDR2 is SYDVKM. CDR3 length equals 15 residues. CDR3 region: CASSSPGRVGSPLHF. In DNA, the CDR3 is TGTGCCAGCAGTTCCCCGGGGAGGGTAGGGTCACCCCTCCACTTT.

This clone is a singleton in its sample. An end of the junction does not agree with germline; a read error may underlie this. The J gene is TRBJ1-3, the V gene TRBV7-9; TRBD1 aligns across 7 bases. The CDR3 is made up of 17 amino acids. The germline gives CDR1 SEHNR, CDR2 FQNEAQ (reference sequence). DNA for the CDR3: TGTTCCAGCAGCTTTGGTGGAGGGGGCAAGTCTGGAAACACCATATATTTT. Translated: CSSSFGGGGKSGNTIYF.

Of note for this clone: At one of its ends the junction is not consistent with the germline gene, which may arise from a read error. The rearrangement links TRBV18 to TRBJ2-4; 10 bases are shared with TRBD2. The germline gives CDR1 KGHSH, CDR2 LQKENI. The CDR3 totals 16 residues. CDR3 DNA: TGTGCCAGCTCACCAGGACTAGCGGAGAGGATCAACATTCAGCACTTC. As protein: CASSPGLAERINIQHF.

V gene TRBV10-3 combines with J gene TRBJ2-7; D perhaps matches TRBD2 (5 bases). The V gene's germline CDR1 is ENHRY and CDR2 SYGVKD. Trimming removed 3 bases from V and 2 bases from J, with 11 bases in between. The CDR3 extends over 14 amino acids. CDR3 amino acids: CAISESGKPYEQYF. The CDR3 coding sequence is TGTGCCATCAGTGAATCGGGGAAGCCCTACGAGCAGTACTTC.

The rearrangement uses TRBV2 and TRBJ1-5; the D is unclear. Germline values: CDR1 SNHLY, CDR2 FYNNEI. The CDR3 contains 16 residues. V was trimmed by 2 bases and J by 0 bases, leaving 11 bases between them. As DNA, the CDR3 is TGTGCCAGCAGTGAAATGCGGGGAGGTAGCAATCAGCCCCAGCATTTT. This codes for CASSEMRGGSNQPQHF.

The chain employs TRBV30 and TRBJ2-5, with D perhaps TRBD2 (6 bases). Germline CDR1 reads GTSNPN; CDR2 reads SVGIG (reference sequence). This CDR3 has 13 amino acids. Trimming cost V 6 bases and J 4 bases, with 15 bases left between them. CDR3 sequence (DNA): TGTGCCTGCTCTGCGGGGTCGGTAGAGACCCAGTACTTC. The encoded protein is CACSAGSVETQYF. Drawing the rest from reference TRBV30 and TRBJ2-5, the complete variable domain is SQTIHQWPATLVQPVGSPLSLECTVEGTSNPNLYWYRQAAGRGLQLLFYSVGIGQISSEVPQNLSASRPQDRQFILSSKKLLLSDSGFYLCACSAGSVETQYFGPGTRLLVL.

The chain joins TRBV4-2 to TRBJ1-1, with TRBD1 matching over 9 bases. CDR3 length: 15 residues. Germline V gives CDR1 LGHNA, CDR2 YNFKEQ. The V and J ends lost 5 bases and 4 bases, in that order; junction bases with no gene match: 8. The CDR3 protein is CASSARTGATTEAFF. CDR3 coding DNA: TGTGCCAGCAGCGCCCGGACAGGGGCGACCACTGAAGCTTTCTTT.

The gene calls are TRBV19 and TRBJ1-2, with D perhaps TRBD1 (5 bases). CDR3 length equals 13 residues. The ends were cut back, 10 bases at V and 3 bases at J, with 15 bases in the middle. Germline V gene sequence: CDR1 LNHDA, CDR2 SQIVND (reference sequence). The CDR3 coding sequence is TGTGCCACCGCGACGACAGTCTACTATGGCTACACCTTC. It specifies CATATTVYYGYTF.

The chain joins TRBV14 to TRBJ1-6; 8 bases are shared with TRBD1. In germline, CDR1 is SGHDN, CDR2 FVKESK. V lost 5 bases, J lost 9 bases, and 6 bases stayed unmatched. The CDR3 has 14 residues. In DNA, the CDR3 is TGTGCCAGCAGCATCCAGGGGGCAAGTTCACCCCTCCACTTT. Encoded protein: CASSIQGASSPLHF.

The V call is TRBV18, the J call TRBJ1-5; the D gene is possibly TRBD1 (6 bases). V was shortened by 1 base and J by 7 bases, with 8 bases between the two germline ends. The germline gives CDR1 KGHSH, CDR2 LQKENI. CDR3 length: 13 amino acids. CDR3 loop: CASSPQGEQPQHF. CDR3 bases: TGTGCCAGCTCACCACAGGGGGAACAGCCCCAGCATTTT.

The rearrangement links TRBV7-2 to TRBJ2-7; D is possibly TRBD1 (5 bases). Germline V CDR1 and CDR2: SGHTA, FQGNSA. The V end was cut by 7 bases, the J end by 2 bases, with 18 bases between. CDR3 length equals 15 residues. CDR3 in amino acids: CASTLWGREPYEQYF. The CDR3 DNA is TGTGCCAGCACCCTTTGGGGCAGGGAACCCTACGAGCAGTACTTC.

The rearrangement joins TRBV13 to TRBJ2-1, with 8 bases fitting TRBD2. This CDR3 is 18 amino acids long. J was trimmed by 1 base and V by 1 base; bases with no gene match: 9. Germline values: CDR1 PRHDT, CDR2 FYEKMQ (reference sequence). The CDR3 reads CASSLVGAGVLSYNEQFF. CDR3 bases: TGTGCCAGCAGCTTAGTCGGAGCGGGAGTGTTGTCCTACAATGAGCAGTTCTTC.

J is TRBJ1-6 and V is TRBV7-2; 11 bases fit TRBD1. CDR3 length: 17 amino acids. V dropped 1 base and J dropped 6; count of bases not matched to a gene: 5. The germline CDR1 and CDR2 sequences are SGHTA and FQGNSA. The CDR3 DNA follows: TGTGCCAGCAGCTTAGTAGGGACAGGGGGAACTAATTCACCCCTCCACTTT. Protein: CASSLVGTGGTNSPLHF.

The gene calls are TRBV5-1 and TRBJ2-1, with 7 nucleotides matching TRBD2. Germline V gene data show CDR1 as SGHRS and CDR2 as YFSETQ. CDR3 length equals 15 residues. The junction had 6 bases not matched to a gene; V was cut back by 4 bases and J by 2 bases. CDR3 sequence reads: CASSAGETPYNEQFF. CDR3 coding DNA: TGCGCCAGCAGCGCGGGGGAGACCCCCTACAATGAGCAGTTCTTC.